This T cell receptor (beta chain) was identified in a study of graft-versus-host responses after intestinal transplantation. Study as a whole: In this cohort, recipients had multivisceral, liver-intestinal, or isolated intestinal transplants. Recipients were all induced with anti-thymocyte globulin, then given tacrolimus and steroids for about three years. Whole-study results and caveats: Recipient marrow contained GvH clones, some of which appeared first in ileum or blood.

On this clone itself: The antigen is unknown.

Profiled with immunoSEQ multiplex PCR; TCRdb holds only in-frame clones, not every one. The sample shows tens of thousands of clones, 90% to 95% of them seen only once. This sequence originates from a human donor who was the organ donor for an intestinal transplant. The sequenced sample was unstimulated CD4+ T cells sorted from spleen or lymph node cells, obtained before transplant.

CDR3 nucleotide sequence: TGTGCCAGCAGCCCGGACAGGGGGCTCAACGAGCAGTACTTC. It yields the protein CASSPDRGLNEQYF. V is TRBV13 and J is TRBJ2-7, with TRBD1 identical over 11 bases. Per germline, CDR1 PRHDT and CDR2 FYEKMQ (reference sequence). V shed 5 bases and J 5 bases; nucleotides not matched to a gene: 5. This CDR3 contains 14 residues.